This is a list of T cell receptor beta chains from one sample in a study of cytomegalovirus exposure and HLA in healthy donors. TCRdb's copy holds only in-frame clones and misses some; the assay was immunoSEQ multiplex PCR. The repertoire consists of about 190,000 clones, with 81% occurring once and the leading ten covering around 1.9%. Sequences were obtained from PBMCs. All receptors derive from a young man in good health and CMV-seronegative. Each CDR3 is given with its conserved first and last residue. The order of the fields is J gene, V gene, D gene, CDR3 DNA, CDR3 protein. A D gene is named only where the DNA matches it firmly.

>TRBJ2-3|TRBV4-3|.
TGCGCCAGCAGCCAAGATCTGGCGGCTACCACTATCACAGATACGCAGTATTTT
CASSQDLAATTITDTQYF
>TRBJ2-4|TRBV4-3|.
TGCGCCAGCAGCCAAGTCGGGTTTCTAGCCAAAAACATTCAGTACTTC
CASSQVGFLAKNIQYF
>TRBJ1-1|TRBV7-2|.
TGTGCCAGCAGCCATGAACTTGGGGGCGGCACTGAAGCTTTCTTT
CASSHELGGGTEAFF
>TRBJ1-3|TRBV5-8|TRBD1
TGTGCCAGCAGGGACAGGGGGCCCTTAAACTCTGGAAACACCATATATTTT
CASRDRGPLNSGNTIYF
>TRBJ1-2|TRBV29-1|.
TGCAGCGTTCGTAAGGTCGAGGATGTGGGCTACACCTTC
CSVRKVEDVGYTF
>TRBJ2-7|TRBV7-2|TRBD2
TGTGCCAGCAGCCTCGGACTAGCGGGGTACGAGCAGTACTTC
CASSLGLAGYEQYF
>TRBJ2-3|TRBV30|.
TGTGCCTGGAGTGTCCCCAGGGGCTACACAGATACGCAGTATTTT
CAWSVPRGYTDTQYF
>TRBJ2-6|TRBV9|.
TGTGCCAGCAGCGGGGCCCTCGGCAGCCACAACTCTGGGGCCAACGTCCTGACTTTC
CASSGALGSHNSGANVLTF
>TRBJ2-1|TRBV19|.
TGTGCCAGTAGTATGGCGGAGAGCTCCTACAATGAGCAGTTCTTC
CASSMAESSYNEQFF
>TRBJ2-3|TRBV10-3|.
TGTGCCATCAGTGAGGTAGCGGGCACAGATACGCAGTATTTT
CAISEVAGTDTQYF